A single sample gave rise to the 14 T cell receptor beta chains below, sequenced in a study of pediatric ulcerative colitis (dated by TCRdb to the late 2010s). Library preparation was by the immunoSEQ multiplex PCR assay. As stored in TCRdb, this immuneACCESS dataset retains in-frame rearrangements with V and J assigned. A fraction of the clones does not appear; measured against another copy, unresolved V genes explain less than half of the discrepancy, and the remainder lacks a known reason. This sample comprises some 60,000 clones, 77% of them detected only once. Of the sample, roughly 5.2% falls within the top ten clones. Sequencing input: blood. The origin of the receptors is a boy aged 5-17 years with moderate ulcerative colitis.

The table lists this clone with a few counts. V usage is TRBV5-1 and J usage is TRBJ1-1, with 9 bases identical to TRBD1. This CDR3 region has 17 residues. The V gene end was trimmed by 4 bases and the J gene end by 3 bases; junction bases not matched to a gene: 13. The germline V gene has CDR1 SGHRS and CDR2 YFSETQ. CDR3 region: CASSPLGQGMMYTEAFF. CDR3 bases: TGCGCCAGCAGCCCGCTGGGACAGGGAATGATGTACACTGAAGCTTTCTTT. The variable domain in full, with the rest retrieved from reference TRBV5-1 and TRBJ1-1, is KAGVTQTPRYLIKTRGQQVTLSCSPISGHRSVSWYQQTPGQGLQFLFEYFSETQRNKGNFPGRFSGRQFSNSRSEMNVSTLELGDSALYLCASSPLGQGMMYTEAFFGQGTRLTVV.

The chain uses TRBV2 and TRBJ2-3, with 10 bases identical to TRBD2. The CDR3 extends over 17 amino acids. Germline CDR1 and CDR2: SNHLY and FYNNEI. V was pared by 3 bases and J by 6 bases, with 12 bases of the junction left unmatched. The CDR3 DNA reads as TGTGCCAGCAGTGACGATTTAATAGCGGGGGGATTGGATACGCAGTATTTT. Amino acids: CASSDDLIAGGLDTQYF.

The chain is built from TRBV4-2 and TRBJ2-3, with 9 bases fitting TRBD2. V gave up 0 bases and J gave up 1 base; unmatched junction bases: 14. There are 20 residues in the CDR3. Germline-derived CDR1 and CDR2 are LGHNA and YNFKEQ. The CDR3 spells CASSQEPNYGAGGGTDTQYF. The DNA for the CDR3 is TGTGCCAGCAGCCAAGAGCCGAACTATGGAGCGGGAGGCGGCACAGATACGCAGTATTTT.

The rearrangement links TRBV5-1 to TRBJ2-7; no firm D call. Trimming stripped 0 bases from V and 0 bases from J, with 7 bases between. CDR1 is SGHRS and CDR2 is YFSETQ in the germline V gene. This CDR3 is 14 amino acids long. CDR3 in amino acids: CASSLETPSYEQYF. CDR3 sequence (DNA): TGCGCCAGCAGCTTGGAGACACCCTCCTACGAGCAGTACTTC.

The rearrangement links TRBV5-1 to TRBJ2-5; 13 nucleotides line up with TRBD2. CDR1 is SGHRS and CDR2 is YFSETQ in the germline V gene. V trimming: 3 bases; J trimming: 3 bases; junction bases outside the gene matches: 2. The CDR3 consists of 15 residues. The CDR3 DNA sequence: TGCGCCAGCAGCTCCGGGACTAGCGGGAAAGAGACCCAGTACTTC. Its protein is CASSSGTSGKETQYF.

The rearrangement joins TRBV11-3 to TRBJ2-3; possible D gene TRBD2, 6 bases. The CDR3 consists of 17 residues. V dropped 0 bases and J dropped 1 base, with 14 bases sitting between them. CDR1 and CDR2 from the germline V gene are SGHNT and YENEEA. The CDR3 is CASSLDWRDGGTDTQYF. The CDR3 region has the DNA TGTGCCAGCAGCTTAGACTGGCGGGATGGAGGCACAGATACGCAGTATTTT.

The gene calls are TRBV12-5 and TRBJ2-1, with D uncertain. Trimming took off 2 bases at V and 0 bases at J, with 11 bases between the two ends. The CDR3 has 16 residues. Per the germline V gene, CDR1 is LGHNT and CDR2 is FRNRAP. CDR3 sequence (DNA): TGTGCTAGTGGTTTGCGTGTTATCAGCTCCTACAATGAGCAGTTCTTC. It codes for CASGLRVISSYNEQFF.

This sequence joins TRBV6-5 and TRBJ2-7; TRBD2 matches 13 bases. The germline CDR1 and CDR2 sequences are MNHEY and SVGAGI. The V segment lost 4 bases and the J segment 4 bases; nucleotides outside the gene matches: 1. The CDR3 consists of 14 residues. DNA of the CDR3: TGTGCCAGCAGTTCGGGACTAGCGGGGTACGAGCAGTACTTC. Translating it yields CASSSGLAGYEQYF.

The CDR3 nucleotides are TGCAGCGTTGAAAGTAGCGGGGTAGAGACCCAGTACTTC. It encodes CSVESSGVETQYF. This chain links TRBV29-1 with TRBJ2-5, with 8 bases matching TRBD2. Germline trimming cut 2 bases from V and 4 bases from J; bases unmatched to any gene: 3. The CDR3 runs to 13 residues. From germline, CDR1 is SQVTM and CDR2 ANQGSEA.

The J gene is TRBJ1-2, the V gene TRBV6-1; D is possibly TRBD1 (5 bases). The CDR3 length is 15 residues. Per the germline V gene, CDR1 is MNHNS and CDR2 is SASEGT. Trimming left V 2 bases short and J 5 bases short, with 15 bases between. CDR3 in amino acids: CASSELGGGTYGYTF. DNA of the CDR3: TGTGCCAGCAGTGAATTGGGGGGAGGGACGTATGGCTACACCTTC.

The chain uses TRBV9 and TRBJ1-1, with TRBD1 matching over 10 bases. Trimming at V came to 1 base and at J to 14 bases, leaving 5 bases not matched to a gene. Germline V gene data show CDR1 as SGDLS and CDR2 as YYNGEE. The CDR3 contains 12 residues. The CDR3 sequence: CASSVSGTGVFF. Written as DNA, the CDR3 is TGTGCCAGCAGCGTATCCGGGACAGGGGTCTTCTTT.

The V call is TRBV6-6, the J call TRBJ2-3; tentatively, D is TRBD1 (6 bases). This CDR3 region has 12 residues. Per germline, CDR1 MNHNY and CDR2 SVGAGI (reference sequence). The ends were cut back, 5 bases at V and 5 bases at J, with 8 bases in the middle. CDR3 residues: CASSGGGDTQYF. In nucleotides, the CDR3 is TGTGCCAGCAGTGGGGGCGGAGATACGCAGTATTTT.

This clone was counted between two and nine times. The chain joins TRBV15 to TRBJ1-5, with D perhaps matching TRBD1 (5 bases). Germline V gene data show CDR1 as LNHNV and CDR2 as YYDKDF (reference sequence). The germline V and J ends were trimmed by 0 bases and 2 bases, with 11 bases remaining between them. The CDR3 contains 16 residues. The CDR3 DNA is TGTGCCACCAGCAGAGATTGGCAGGGTGGCAATCAGCCCCAGCATTTT. Protein product: CATSRDWQGGNQPQHF.

This clone was seen only a few times. This chain joins TRBV10-1 and TRBJ1-1; tentatively, D is TRBD1 (5 bases). Trimming took 0 bases from V and 11 from J, leaving 10 bases between them. This CDR3 has 12 amino acids. Germline CDR1 is WNHNN and CDR2 is SYGVQD (reference sequence). The CDR3: CASSESNRMAFF. As DNA, the CDR3 is TGCGCCAGCAGTGAGTCCAACAGGATGGCTTTCTTT.